Shown below are 3 T cell receptor beta chains from a single sample sequenced in a study of T cell repertoires in cytomegalovirus infection. TCRdb independently ran MiXCR on the reads; one entry per CDR3 protein. The table has about 360,000 distinct CDR3 sequences, about a sixth seen once. The sequenced sample consisted of PBMCs. The receptors here all came from a human donor in good health (CMV status not recorded). Some clones in this sample may be carry-over from other donors' samples.

This rearrangement joins TRBV7-2 to TRBJ2-3, with 9 bases matching TRBD2. Germline V CDR1 and CDR2: SGHTA, FQGNSA. With V trimmed by 2 bases and J by 5 bases, 8 bases remained unmatched. CDR3 length: 16 residues. CDR3 residues: CASSLMAGGLGDTQYF. CDR3 coding DNA: TGTGCCAGCAGCTTAATGGCGGGGGGGCTTGGAGATACGCAGTATTTT. Together with reference TRBV7-2 and TRBJ2-3, the CDR3 gives the full variable domain: GAGVSQSPSNKVTEKGKDVELRCDPISGHTALYWYRQSLGQGLEFLIYFQGNSAPDKSGLPSDRFSAERTGGSVSTLTIQRTQQEDSAVYLCASSLMAGGLGDTQYFGPGTRLTVL.

V gene TRBV7-9 combines with J gene TRBJ2-2; 9 bases are a match to TRBD2. The ends lost 2 bases at V and 6 bases at J; junction bases unmatched: 10. The V gene's germline CDR1 is SEHNR and CDR2 FQNEAQ (reference sequence). The CDR3 spans 17 residues. The CDR3 loop is CASSLLGFSGRAGELFF. The CDR3 DNA is TGTGCCAGCAGCTTACTCGGTTTTAGCGGGAGAGCCGGGGAGCTGTTTTTT.

This chain connects TRBV11-2 to TRBJ1-1, with no clear D. CDR1 and CDR2 from the germline V gene are SGHAT and FQNNGV. CDR3 length: 15 residues. V was shortened by 5 bases and J by 8 bases, with 21 bases between the two germline ends. The CDR3 region has the DNA TGTGCCAGCAGCAAAGTCCCGGGTAACAGAAAGGAAGCTTTCTTT. Amino acids: CASSKVPGNRKEAFF.